The T cell receptor beta chain described here comes from a study of OX40 agonist ivuxolimab in advanced cancers. Germline V CDR1 and CDR2: MNHNS, SASEGT. This CDR3 is built from 13 residues. V dropped 8 bases and J dropped 3 bases, with 11 bases sitting between them. Profiling relied on immunoSEQ multiplex PCR, and the TCRdb table lists in-frame clones only, not all of them. The table has under 40,000 clones, more than 80% seen once. Material: CD4+ or CD8+ T cells sorted from blood, obtained in a trial of the OX40 agonist ivuxolimab. The sequence came from an adult with an advanced solid tumor such as melanoma, head and neck, liver or kidney cancer. This chain connects TRBV6-1 to TRBJ2-1; D is unclear. CDR3 bases: TGTGCCAGCGAGGCCTACAACTACAATGAGCAGTTCTTC. Translating gives CASEAYNYNEQFF.